The sequence of this T cell receptor beta chain was determined in a study of T cells in Graves' hyperthyroidism and ophthalmopathy. Study-level points and caveats: Most thyroid-expanded clonotypes above 0.001 were also found in blood. Stable hyperthyroidism was told apart from ophthalmopathy by a model built on 13 V-J features.

Points on this clonotype: Its specificity is not known.

This CDR3 is 12 amino acids long. CDR1 is DFQATT and CDR2 is SNEGSKA in the germline V gene (reference sequence). Trimming shortened V by 3 bases and J by 9 bases, and 12 bases separated the two germline ends. Exclusion of patients followed from uncontrolled infection, other autoimmune disease, pregnancy or lactation. Clinical symptoms, serum thyroxine, TRAb, thyroid ultrasound and orbital computed tomography established diagnosis. TCR beta CDR3 regions were amplified from RNA. During a first-round RT-PCR of the TCR CDR3, the HTBI primer set was used. One entry per CDR3 protein results from TCRdb running MiXCR on the multiplex PCR reads. Of more than 550,000 distinct CDR3 sequences listed, roughly 46% are singletons.

The chain has TRBV20-1 and TRBJ1-3; unclear D gene. This sequence originates from an adult man with Graves' disease, either hyperthyroidism or ophthalmopathy (not recorded which). Sequencing was done on a sample of peripheral blood or thyroid tissue (not recorded which). The CDR3 is CSASFTVSTIYF. The CDR3 DNA reads TGCAGTGCTAGTTTCACGGTGAGCACCATATATTTT.